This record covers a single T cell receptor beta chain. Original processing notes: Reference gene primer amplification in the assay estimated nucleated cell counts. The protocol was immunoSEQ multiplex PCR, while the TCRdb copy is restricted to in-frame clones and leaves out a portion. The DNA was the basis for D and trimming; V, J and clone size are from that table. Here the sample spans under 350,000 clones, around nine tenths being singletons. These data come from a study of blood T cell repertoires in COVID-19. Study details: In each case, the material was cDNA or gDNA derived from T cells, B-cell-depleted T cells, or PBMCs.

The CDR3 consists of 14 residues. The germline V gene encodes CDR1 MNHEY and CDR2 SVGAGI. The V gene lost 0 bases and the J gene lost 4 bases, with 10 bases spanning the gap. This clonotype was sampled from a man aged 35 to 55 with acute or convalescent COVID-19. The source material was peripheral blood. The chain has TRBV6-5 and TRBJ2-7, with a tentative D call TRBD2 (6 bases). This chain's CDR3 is CASSYSRGGYEQYF. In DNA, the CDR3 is TGTGCCAGCAGTTACTCGCGGGGAGGATACGAGCAGTACTTC.